The 2 T cell receptor beta chains presented below share a single source sample, sequenced in a study of T cells in Graves' hyperthyroidism and ophthalmopathy. The TCR beta CDR3 regions underwent amplification using RNA transcripts as the source. During a first-round RT-PCR of the TCR CDR3, the HTBI primer set was used. TCRdb ran MiXCR on the multiplex PCR reads and lists one entry per CDR3 protein. Altogether approximately 400,000 distinct CDR3 sequences are present, 15% to 19% being singletons, with the ten largest covering around 14%. Sample: blood. Source of these receptors: a woman between 18 and 30 years old with Graves' hyperthyroidism.

V gene TRBV2 combines with J gene TRBJ2-1, with 10 bases lining up with TRBD2. Germline V lookup: CDR1 SNHLY, CDR2 FYNNEI. The trim removed 6 bases at V and 7 bases at J, leaving 9 bases unmatched. This CDR3 has 15 amino acids. The chain's CDR3 is CASSESGRAGNEQFF. The CDR3 DNA sequence: TGTGCCAGCAGCGAGAGCGGGAGGGCCGGTAATGAGCAGTTCTTC.

This clonotype was counted once. A much larger clone lies a single base off, so this may be a read error. This sequence joins TRBV6-1 and TRBJ1-2; D perhaps matches TRBD1 (5 bases). CDR1 and CDR2 from the germline V gene are MNHNS and SASEGT. The CDR3 contains 13 residues. The CDR3 loop reads CASSEQGIYGYAF. CDR3 bases: TGTGCCAGCAGTGAACAGGGAATCTATGGCTACGCCTTC.